This T cell receptor beta chain was sequenced during a study of CD8 T cells in ankylosing spondylitis. This clonotype was seen a few times. TCRdb processed the 5' RACE reads anew with MiXCR; each CDR3 protein has one entry. The profile shows approximately 100,000 distinct CDR3 sequences, 24% of them singletons. Germline CDR1 and CDR2: SGHDT and YYEEEE. The CDR3 consists of 15 residues. V trimming: 2 bases; J trimming: 3 bases; junction bases outside the gene matches: 6. The sequence came from a male donor with ankylosing spondylitis. What was sequenced was synovial fluid, either unsorted or a sorted T cell fraction (not recorded which). The chain uses TRBV5-6 and TRBJ2-3; TRBD1 agrees at 7 bases. CDR3 sequence (DNA): TGTGCCAGCAGCTTCAGAGACAGGGTAACAGATACGCAGTATTTT. Residues: CASSFRDRVTDTQYF. Combining the CDR3 with reference TRBV5-6 and TRBJ2-3 gives the whole variable domain DAGVTQSPTHLIKTRGQQVTLRCSPKSGHDTVSWYQQALGQGPQFIFQYYEEEERQRGNFPDRFSGHQFPNYSSELNVNALLLGDSALYLCASSFRDRVTDTQYFGPGTRLTVL.